A selection of T cell receptor beta chains follows, all from one sample in a study of early stage breast cancer tumors. Libraries were prepared by immunoSEQ multiplex PCR; TCRdb keeps only in-frame clonotypes and omits some of them. The sample includes 25,000 to 35,000 clones, about 80% seen only once; the top ten take about an eighth. Sequencing was performed on blood. The receptors here all came from a person in their sixties or seventies with breast cancer. Each CDR3 is given with its conserved first and last residue. A D gene is named only where the DNA matches it firmly. A clone size is listed for some rows: how often the clone was seen (once, few, many), or a class if it is expanded.

j_gene	abundance	d_gene	v_gene	len	CDR3nt	CDR3aa
TRBJ2-7	-	-	TRBV5-1	15	TGCGCCAGCAGCTTGCCAGGGTCCGGATCCTACGAGCAGTACTTC	CASSLPGSGSYEQYF
TRBJ1-5	once	-	TRBV10-3	12	TGTGCCATCAGGGATGACAGGTCCCCCCAGCATTTT	CAIRDDRSPQHF
TRBJ1-5	-	-	TRBV2	14	TGTGCCAGCAGTGGGTGGGGGGGTAATCAGCCCCAGCATTTT	CASSGWGGNQPQHF
TRBJ2-1	-	TRBD2	TRBV19	17	TGTGCCAGTGCGCCTACGAAACTAGCGGGAGCCTACAATGAGCAGTTCTTC	CASAPTKLAGAYNEQFF
TRBJ1-2	-	TRBD1	TRBV10-3	16	TGTGCCATCAGTGAGCCGACAGGGGATCTCCTATACGGCTACACCTTC	CAISEPTGDLLYGYTF
TRBJ2-2	-	-	TRBV12-5	15	TGTGCTAGTGGTTTGGGCGGGACGGGGCCCGGGGAGCTGTTTTTT	CASGLGGTGPGELFF
TRBJ2-7	-	TRBD2	TRBV9	14	TGTGCCAGCAGCGAGAGCGGGAGGGCTGGAGAGCAGTACTTC	CASSESGRAGEQYF
TRBJ2-7	-	-	TRBV7-9	11	TGTGCCAGCAGGTACAGGGCCGAGCAGTACTTC	CASRYRAEQYF
TRBJ2-1	once	-	TRBV11-2	12	TGTGCCAGCAGCCCTACGGCCGCCCCGGGGTTCTTC	CASSPTAAPGFF
TRBJ2-7	-	TRBD2	TRBV9	15	TGTGCCAGCAGCGTAGCCTCTAGCGGCCGTTACGAGCAGTACTTC	CASSVASSGRYEQYF